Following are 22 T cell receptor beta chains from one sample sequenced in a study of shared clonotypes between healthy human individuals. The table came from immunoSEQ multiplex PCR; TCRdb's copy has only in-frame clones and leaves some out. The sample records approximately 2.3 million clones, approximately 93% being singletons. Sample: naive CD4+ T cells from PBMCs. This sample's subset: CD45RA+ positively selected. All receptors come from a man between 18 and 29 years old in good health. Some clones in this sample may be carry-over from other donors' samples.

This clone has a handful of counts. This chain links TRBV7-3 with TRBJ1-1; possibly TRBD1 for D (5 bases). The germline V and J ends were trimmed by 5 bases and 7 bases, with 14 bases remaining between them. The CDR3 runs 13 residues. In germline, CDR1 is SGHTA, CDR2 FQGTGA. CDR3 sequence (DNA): TGTGCCAGCAGCAAGTCTGGGGGAGATGAAGCTTTCTTT. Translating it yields CASSKSGGDEAFF.

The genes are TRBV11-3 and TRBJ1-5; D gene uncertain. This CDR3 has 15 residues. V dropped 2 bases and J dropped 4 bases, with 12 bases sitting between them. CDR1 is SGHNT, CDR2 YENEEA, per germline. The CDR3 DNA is TGTGCCAGCAGCTTATGCGAAGAACGGAATCAGCCCCAGCATTTT. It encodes CASSLCEERNQPQHF.

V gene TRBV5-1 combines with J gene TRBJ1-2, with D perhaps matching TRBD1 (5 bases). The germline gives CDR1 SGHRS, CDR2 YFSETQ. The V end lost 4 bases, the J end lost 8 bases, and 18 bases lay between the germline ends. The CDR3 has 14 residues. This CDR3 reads CASSPNQGGRGYTF. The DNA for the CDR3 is TGCGCCAGCAGCCCAAATCAGGGCGGACGGGGCTACACCTTC.

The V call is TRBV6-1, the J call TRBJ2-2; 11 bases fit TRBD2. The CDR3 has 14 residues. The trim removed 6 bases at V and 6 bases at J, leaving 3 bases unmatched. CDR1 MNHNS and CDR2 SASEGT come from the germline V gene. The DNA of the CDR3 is TGTGCCAGCAGGATAGCGGGAGGGCCCGGGGAGCTGTTTTTT. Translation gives CASRIAGGPGELFF.

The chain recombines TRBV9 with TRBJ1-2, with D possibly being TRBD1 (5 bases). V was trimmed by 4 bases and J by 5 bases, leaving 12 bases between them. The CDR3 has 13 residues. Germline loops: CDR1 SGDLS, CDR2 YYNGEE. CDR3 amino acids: CASSPEWGYGYTF. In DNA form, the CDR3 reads TGTGCCAGCAGCCCAGAGTGGGGGTATGGCTACACCTTC.

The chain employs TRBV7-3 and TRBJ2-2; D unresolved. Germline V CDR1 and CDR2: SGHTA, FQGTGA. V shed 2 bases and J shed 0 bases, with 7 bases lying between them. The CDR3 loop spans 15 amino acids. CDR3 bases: TGTGCCAGCAGCTTACTCCTAGCGAACACCGGGGAGCTGTTTTTT. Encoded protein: CASSLLLANTGELFF.

The CDR3 here is CASSLGAGQGNIQYF. The CDR3 DNA reads TGTGCCAGCAGCTTAGGTGCGGGACAGGGAAACATTCAGTACTTC. This chain uses TRBV7-2 with TRBJ2-4; 9 bases line up with TRBD1. Unmatched junction bases numbered 4, after V lost 1 base and J lost 6 bases. This CDR3 comprises 15 residues. CDR1 SGHTA and CDR2 FQGNSA come from the germline V gene.

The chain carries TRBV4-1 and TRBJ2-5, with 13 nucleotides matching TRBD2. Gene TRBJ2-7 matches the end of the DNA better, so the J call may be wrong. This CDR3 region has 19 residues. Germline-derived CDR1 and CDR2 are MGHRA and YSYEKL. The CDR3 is CASSQTRGGLAGESHEQYF. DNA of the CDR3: TGCGCCAGCAGCCAGACACGGGGAGGACTAGCGGGAGAGTCCCACGAGCAGTACTTC.

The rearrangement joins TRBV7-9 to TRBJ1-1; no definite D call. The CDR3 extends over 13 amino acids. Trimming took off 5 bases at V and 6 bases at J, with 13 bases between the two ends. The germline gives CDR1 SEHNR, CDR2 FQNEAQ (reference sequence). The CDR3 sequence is CASSQLGIAEAFF. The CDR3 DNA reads TGTGCCAGCAGCCAGCTGGGGATAGCTGAAGCTTTCTTT.

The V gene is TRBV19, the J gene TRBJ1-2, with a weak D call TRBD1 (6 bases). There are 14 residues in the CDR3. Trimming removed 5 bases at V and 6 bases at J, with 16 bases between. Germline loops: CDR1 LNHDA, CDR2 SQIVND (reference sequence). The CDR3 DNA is TGTGCCAGTAGTCCCTTCGGACCAGGGGATGGCTACACCTTC. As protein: CASSPFGPGDGYTF.

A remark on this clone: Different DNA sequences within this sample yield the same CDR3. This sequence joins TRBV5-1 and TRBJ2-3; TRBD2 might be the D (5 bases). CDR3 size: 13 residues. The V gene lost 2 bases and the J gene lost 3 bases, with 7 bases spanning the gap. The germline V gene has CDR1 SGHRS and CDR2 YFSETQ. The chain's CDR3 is CASSFEGTDTQYF. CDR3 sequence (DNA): TGCGCCAGCAGCTTTGAGGGTACAGATACGCAGTATTTT.

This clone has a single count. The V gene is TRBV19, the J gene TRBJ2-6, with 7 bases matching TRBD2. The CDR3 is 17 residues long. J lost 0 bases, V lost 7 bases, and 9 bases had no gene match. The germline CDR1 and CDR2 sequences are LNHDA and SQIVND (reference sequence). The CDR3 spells CASMPGGIGSGANVLTF. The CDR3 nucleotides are TGTGCCAGTATGCCCGGGGGGATCGGCTCTGGGGCCAACGTCCTGACTTTC.

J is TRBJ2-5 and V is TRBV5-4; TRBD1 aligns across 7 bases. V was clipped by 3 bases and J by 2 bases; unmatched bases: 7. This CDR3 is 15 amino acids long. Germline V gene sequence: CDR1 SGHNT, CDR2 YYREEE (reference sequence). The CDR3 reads CASSSFDRDQETQYF. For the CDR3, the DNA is TGTGCCAGCAGCTCGTTCGACAGGGATCAAGAGACCCAGTACTTC.

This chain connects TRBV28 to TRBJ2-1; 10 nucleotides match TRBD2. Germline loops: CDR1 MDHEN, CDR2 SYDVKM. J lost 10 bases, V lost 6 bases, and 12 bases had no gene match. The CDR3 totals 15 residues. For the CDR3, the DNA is TGTGCCAGCAGCAGTAGCGGGAGGCCCCTGGGGGAGCAGTTCTTC. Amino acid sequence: CASSSSGRPLGEQFF.

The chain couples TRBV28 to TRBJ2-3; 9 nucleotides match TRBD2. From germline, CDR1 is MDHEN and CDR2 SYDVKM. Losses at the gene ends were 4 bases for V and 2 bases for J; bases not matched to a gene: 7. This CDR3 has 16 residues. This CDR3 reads CASSSPTSGTTDTQYF. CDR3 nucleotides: TGTGCCAGCAGTTCCCCGACTAGCGGAACCACAGATACGCAGTATTTT.

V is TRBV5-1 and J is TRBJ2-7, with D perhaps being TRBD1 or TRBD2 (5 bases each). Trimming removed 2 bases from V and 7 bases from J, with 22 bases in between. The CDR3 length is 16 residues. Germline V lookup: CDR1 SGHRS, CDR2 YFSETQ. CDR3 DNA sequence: TGCGCCAGCAGCTTTCAAACCGGGACCCCTGGGTTGGAGCAGTACTTC. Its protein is CASSFQTGTPGLEQYF. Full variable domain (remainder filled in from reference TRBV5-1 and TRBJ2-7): KAGVTQTPRYLIKTRGQQVTLSCSPISGHRSVSWYQQTPGQGLQFLFEYFSETQRNKGNFPGRFSGRQFSNSRSEMNVSTLELGDSALYLCASSFQTGTPGLEQYFGPGTRLTVT.

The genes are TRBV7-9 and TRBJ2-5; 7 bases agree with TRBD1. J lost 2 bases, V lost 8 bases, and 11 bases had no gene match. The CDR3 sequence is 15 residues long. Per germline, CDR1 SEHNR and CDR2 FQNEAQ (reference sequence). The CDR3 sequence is CASSLPLGQQETQYF. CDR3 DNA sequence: TGTGCCAGCTCACTTCCCTTGGGACAGCAAGAGACCCAGTACTTC.

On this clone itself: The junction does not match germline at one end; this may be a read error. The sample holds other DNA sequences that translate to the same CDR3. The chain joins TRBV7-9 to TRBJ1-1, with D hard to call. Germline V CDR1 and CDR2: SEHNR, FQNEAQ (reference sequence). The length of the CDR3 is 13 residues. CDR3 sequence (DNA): TGTGCCAGTAGCTTAGCGGCGGGCAGCGAAGCTTTCTTT. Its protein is CASSLAAGSEAFF.

The CDR3 is CSVASVGTGETQYF. The DNA for the CDR3 is TGCAGCGTCGCCTCGGTTGGGACAGGGGAGACCCAGTACTTC. V gene TRBV29-1 combines with J gene TRBJ2-5, with 9 bases aligning to TRBD1. The CDR3 has 14 amino acids. The germline CDR1 and CDR2 sequences are SQVTM and ANQGSEA. V gave up 6 bases and J gave up 5 bases; unmatched junction bases: 10.

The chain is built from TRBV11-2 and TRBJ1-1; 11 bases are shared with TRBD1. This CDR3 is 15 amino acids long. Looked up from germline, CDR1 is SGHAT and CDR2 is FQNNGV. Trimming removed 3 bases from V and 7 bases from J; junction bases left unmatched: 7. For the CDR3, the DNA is TGTGCCAGCAGCTTTGGGACAGGGGGAGGTCTTGAAGCTTTCTTT. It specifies CASSFGTGGGLEAFF.

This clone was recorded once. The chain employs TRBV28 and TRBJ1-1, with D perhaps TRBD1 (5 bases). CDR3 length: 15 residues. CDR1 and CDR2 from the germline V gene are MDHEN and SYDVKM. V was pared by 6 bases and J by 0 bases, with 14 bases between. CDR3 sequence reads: CASRGDSSLNTEAFF. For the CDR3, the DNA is TGTGCCAGCAGAGGAGACAGTTCCCTGAACACTGAAGCTTTCTTT.

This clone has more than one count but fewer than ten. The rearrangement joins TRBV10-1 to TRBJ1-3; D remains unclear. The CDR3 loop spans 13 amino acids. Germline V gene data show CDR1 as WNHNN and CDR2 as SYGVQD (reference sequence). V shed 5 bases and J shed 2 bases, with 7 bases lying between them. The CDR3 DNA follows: TGCGCCAGCAGTCCTAATCCTGGAAACACCATATATTTT. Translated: CASSPNPGNTIYF.